The entry that follows covers one TCR beta chain sequence. CDR3 length equals 15 residues. Trimming took 2 bases from V and 4 from J; bases not matched to a gene: 6. CDR1 MNHEY and CDR2 SMNVEV come from the germline V gene (reference sequence). This sample is drawn from a study of T cell changes during pregnancy in multiple sclerosis. Only in-frame clones appear in the TCRdb table, and some are missing; sequencing was by immunoSEQ multiplex PCR. Of approximately 40,000 clones listed, about 90% were seen once; the top ten hold about an eighth. The chain uses TRBV27 and TRBJ2-7, with 9 bases identical to TRBD1. The sequencing here drew on CD8+ T cells from peripheral blood mononuclear cells, taken after pregnancy. The clonotype was recovered from a female donor with multiple sclerosis, enrolled in a pregnancy study. The CDR3, as DNA: TGTGCCAGCAGTTTAGTGGGACAGGGAAATTACGAGCAGTACTTC. This codes for CASSLVGQGNYEQYF.